This T cell receptor (beta chain) was recorded in a study of blood T cell repertoires in COVID-19. The wider study: In each case, the material was cDNA or gDNA derived from T cells, B-cell-depleted T cells, or PBMCs.

The CDR3 is 15 residues long. Per germline, CDR1 SEHNR and CDR2 FQNEAQ (reference sequence). The V and J ends lost 8 bases and 3 bases, in that order; junction bases with no gene match: 9. All enrollees were roughly 18 to 95 years old and from roughly 22 US areas. Produced via immunoSEQ multiplex PCR; TCRdb's table is partial and in-frame only. The table includes 200,000 to 250,000 clones, under 90% detected once. This TCR was sampled from a woman aged 50 to 60 with acute COVID-19. The chain carries TRBV7-9 and TRBJ2-1; 8 bases fit TRBD2. The sequencing sample was made of PBMCs or T cells enriched from blood (not recorded which). CDR3 DNA sequence: TGTGCCAGCTACCGCAGCGGGAGAGTCTACAATGAGCAGTTCTTC. This translates into CASYRSGRVYNEQFF.